The entry that follows covers one T cell receptor beta chain sequence. The data were taken from a study of CD8 T cells in Susac syndrome. Germline V CDR1 and CDR2: SGHRS, YFSETQ. Trimming pared 0 bases from V and 7 bases from J, leaving 16 bases between. The CDR3 sequence is 15 residues long. Random hexamers primed reverse transcription of about 0.5 to 1 ug RNA. A single record per CDR3 protein comes from TCRdb applying MiXCR to the immunoSEQ multiplex PCR reads. The sample has approximately 190,000 distinct CDR3 sequences, around 96% seen once; the top ten hold around 0.085%. This TCR derives from a human donor with multiple sclerosis. The sample comprised CD4+ T cells from PBMCs. The chain employs TRBV5-1 and TRBJ2-5; maybe TRBD2 (6 bases). CDR3: CASSLDAGRRGTQYF. CDR3 coding DNA: TGCGCCAGCAGCTTGGACGCGGGAAGACGGGGGACCCAGTACTTC.